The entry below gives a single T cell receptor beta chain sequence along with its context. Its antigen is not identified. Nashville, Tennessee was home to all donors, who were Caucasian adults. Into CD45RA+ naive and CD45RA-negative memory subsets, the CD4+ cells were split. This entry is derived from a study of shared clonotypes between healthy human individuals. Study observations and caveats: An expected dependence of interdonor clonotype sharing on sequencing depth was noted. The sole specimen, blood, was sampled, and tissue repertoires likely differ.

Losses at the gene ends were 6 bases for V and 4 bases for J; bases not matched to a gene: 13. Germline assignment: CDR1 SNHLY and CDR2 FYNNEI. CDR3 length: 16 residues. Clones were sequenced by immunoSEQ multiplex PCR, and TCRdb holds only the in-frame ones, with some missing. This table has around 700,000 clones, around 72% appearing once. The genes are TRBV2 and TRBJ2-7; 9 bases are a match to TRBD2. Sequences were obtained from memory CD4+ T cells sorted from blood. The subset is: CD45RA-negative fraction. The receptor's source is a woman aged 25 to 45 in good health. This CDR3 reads CASRYRIAGAEYEQYF. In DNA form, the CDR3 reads TGTGCCAGCAGGTACAGAATAGCGGGAGCGGAATACGAGCAGTACTTC.